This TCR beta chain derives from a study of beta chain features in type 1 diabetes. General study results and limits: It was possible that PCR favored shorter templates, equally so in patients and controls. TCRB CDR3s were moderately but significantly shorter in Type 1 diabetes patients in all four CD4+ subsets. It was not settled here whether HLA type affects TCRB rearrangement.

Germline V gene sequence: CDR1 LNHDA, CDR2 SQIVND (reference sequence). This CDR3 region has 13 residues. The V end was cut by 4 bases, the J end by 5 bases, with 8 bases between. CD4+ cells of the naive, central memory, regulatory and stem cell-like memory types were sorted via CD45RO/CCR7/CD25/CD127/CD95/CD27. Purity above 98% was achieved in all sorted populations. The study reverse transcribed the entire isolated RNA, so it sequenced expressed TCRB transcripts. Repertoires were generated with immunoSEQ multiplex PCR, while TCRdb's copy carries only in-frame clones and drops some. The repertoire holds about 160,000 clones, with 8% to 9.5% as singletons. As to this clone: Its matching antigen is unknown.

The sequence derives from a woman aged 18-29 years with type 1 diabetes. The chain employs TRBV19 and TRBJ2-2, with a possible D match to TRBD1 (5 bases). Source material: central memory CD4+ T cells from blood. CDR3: CASSRSGTGELFF. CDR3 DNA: TGTGCCAGTAGTAGGTCAGGGACCGGGGAGCTGTTTTTT. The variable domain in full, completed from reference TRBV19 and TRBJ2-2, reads DGGITQSPKYLFRKEGQNVTLSCEQNLNHDAMYWYRQDPGQGLRLIYYSQIVNDFQKGDIAEGYSVSREKKESFPLTVTSAQKNPTAFYLCASSRSGTGELFFGEGSRLTVL.